This T cell receptor beta chain was recorded in a study of CD4 T cells in relation to SARS-CoV-2 and coronaviruses. Study information: Patient ages ranged from roughly 20 to 75, median 38. Study conclusions and caveats: Culture-expanded clones reflect memory recall rather than primary priming during culture.

Trimming shortened V by 1 base and J by 1 base, and 16 bases separated the two germline ends. The CDR3 runs to 16 residues. CDR1 GTSNPN and CDR2 SVGIG come from the germline V gene (reference sequence). With respect to this clone: Its specificity is not known.

Survey-level TCR-beta sequencing used DNA from CEF-cultured naive and memory CD4+ T cells. Some clones are missing from TCRdb's copy, which holds only in-frame ones; the method was immunoSEQ multiplex PCR. Among tens of thousands of clones listed, under 85% were seen once. Sequenced sample: memory CD4+ T cells from PBMCs, cultured in vitro. The chain employs TRBV30 and TRBJ1-2; D is perhaps TRBD1 (6 bases). The source is an adult with COVID-19. CDR3 in amino acids: CAWSGYREGGNYGYTF. The CDR3 DNA reads as TGTGCCTGGAGTGGGTACAGGGAAGGCGGTAACTATGGCTACACCTTC. Full variable domain (outside the CDR3, taken from reference TRBV30 and TRBJ1-2): SQTIHQWPATLVQPVGSPLSLECTVEGTSNPNLYWYRQAAGRGLQLLFYSVGIGQISSEVPQNLSASRPQDRQFILSSKKLLLSDSGFYLCAWSGYREGGNYGYTFGSGTRLTVV.